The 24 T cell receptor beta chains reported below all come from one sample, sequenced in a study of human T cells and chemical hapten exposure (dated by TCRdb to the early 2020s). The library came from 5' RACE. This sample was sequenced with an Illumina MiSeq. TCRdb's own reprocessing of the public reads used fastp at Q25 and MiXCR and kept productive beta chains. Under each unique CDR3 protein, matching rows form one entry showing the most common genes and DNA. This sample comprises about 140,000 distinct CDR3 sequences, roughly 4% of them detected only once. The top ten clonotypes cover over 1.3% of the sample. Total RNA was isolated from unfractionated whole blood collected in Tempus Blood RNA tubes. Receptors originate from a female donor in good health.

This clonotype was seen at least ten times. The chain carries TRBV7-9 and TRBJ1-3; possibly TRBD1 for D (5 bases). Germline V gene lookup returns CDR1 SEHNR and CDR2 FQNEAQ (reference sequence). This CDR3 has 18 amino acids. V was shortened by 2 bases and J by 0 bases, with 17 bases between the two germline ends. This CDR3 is CASSLYPRQRNSGNTIYF. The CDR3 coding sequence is TGTGCCAGCAGCTTATATCCGAGACAGCGAAACTCTGGAAACACCATATATTTT. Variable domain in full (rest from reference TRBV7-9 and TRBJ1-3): DTGVSQNPRHKITKRGQNVTFRCDPISEHNRLYWYRQTLGQGPEFLTYFQNEAQLEKSRLLSDRFSAERPKGSFSTLEIQRTEQGDSAMYLCASSLYPRQRNSGNTIYFGEGSWLTVV.

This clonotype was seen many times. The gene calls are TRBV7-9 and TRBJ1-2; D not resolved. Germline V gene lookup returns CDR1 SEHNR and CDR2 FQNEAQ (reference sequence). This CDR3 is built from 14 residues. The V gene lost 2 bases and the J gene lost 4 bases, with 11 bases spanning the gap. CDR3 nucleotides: TGTGCCAGCAGCTTACAGGTTGAAGGCTATGGCTACACCTTC. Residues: CASSLQVEGYGYTF.

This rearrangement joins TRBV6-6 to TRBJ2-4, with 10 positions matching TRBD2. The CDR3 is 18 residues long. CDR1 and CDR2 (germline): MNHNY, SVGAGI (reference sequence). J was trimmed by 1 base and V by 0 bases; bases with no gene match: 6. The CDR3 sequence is CASSYSVLAGPAKNIQYF. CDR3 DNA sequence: TGTGCCAGCAGTTACTCTGTACTAGCGGGGCCTGCCAAAAACATTCAGTACTTC.

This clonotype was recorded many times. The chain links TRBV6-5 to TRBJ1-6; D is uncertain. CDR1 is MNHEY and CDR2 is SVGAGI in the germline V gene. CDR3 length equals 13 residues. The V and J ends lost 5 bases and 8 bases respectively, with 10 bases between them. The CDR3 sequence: CASSPLQDSPLHF. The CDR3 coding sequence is TGTGCCAGCAGTCCGCTCCAAGATTCACCCCTCCACTTT.

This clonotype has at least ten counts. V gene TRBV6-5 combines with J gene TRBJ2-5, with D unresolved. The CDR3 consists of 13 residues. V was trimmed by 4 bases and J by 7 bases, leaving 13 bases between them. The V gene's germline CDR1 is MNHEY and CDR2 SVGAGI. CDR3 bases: TGTGCCAGCAGTTCTGGACGGGTCTGGACCCAGTACTTC. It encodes CASSSGRVWTQYF.

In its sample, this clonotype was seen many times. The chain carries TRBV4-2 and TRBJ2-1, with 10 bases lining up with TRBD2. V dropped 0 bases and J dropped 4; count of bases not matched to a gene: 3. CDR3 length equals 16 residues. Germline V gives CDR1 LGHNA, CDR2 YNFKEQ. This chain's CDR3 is CASSQETSGLYNEQFF. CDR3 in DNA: TGTGCCAGCAGCCAAGAGACTAGCGGGCTGTACAATGAGCAGTTCTTC.

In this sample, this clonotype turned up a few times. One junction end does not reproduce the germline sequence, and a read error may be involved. The CDR3 region has the DNA TGTGCCAGCAGTTACAATCTCTGGTTTGGTCGCTCCTTC. As protein: CASSYNLWFGRSF. The V gene is TRBV6-2 or TRBV6-3, the J gene TRBJ1-2; D is undetermined. Germline V CDR1 and CDR2: MNHEY, SVGEGT. The CDR3 has 13 amino acids.

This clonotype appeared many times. CDR3 protein: CASSPIPGQGLYEQFF. The CDR3 DNA follows: TGTGCCAGCAGCCCAATCCCAGGACAGGGGCTCTATGAGCAGTTCTTC. The chain combines TRBV11-1 with TRBJ2-1; TRBD1 aligns across 9 bases. In germline, CDR1 is SGHAT, CDR2 FQDESV (reference sequence). V lost 5 bases and J lost 8; bases outside the gene matches: 13. The CDR3 is made up of 16 amino acids.

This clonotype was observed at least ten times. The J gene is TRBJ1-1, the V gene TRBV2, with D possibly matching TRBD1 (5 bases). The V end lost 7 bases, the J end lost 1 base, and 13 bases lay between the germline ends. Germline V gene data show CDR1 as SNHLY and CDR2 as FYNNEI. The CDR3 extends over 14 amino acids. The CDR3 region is CASNLDSWNTEAFF. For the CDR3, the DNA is TGTGCCAGCAATCTAGACAGCTGGAACACTGAAGCTTTCTTT.

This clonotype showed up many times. CDR3 protein: CSVVLAGGGTDTQYF. CDR3 bases: TGCAGCGTTGTTTTGGCGGGGGGGGGCACAGATACGCAGTATTTT. The chain uses TRBV29-1 and TRBJ2-3; 9 bases map to TRBD2. V shed 4 bases and J 1 base; nucleotides not matched to a gene: 6. Germline V gene data show CDR1 as SQVTM and CDR2 as ANQGSEA. The CDR3 contains 15 residues.

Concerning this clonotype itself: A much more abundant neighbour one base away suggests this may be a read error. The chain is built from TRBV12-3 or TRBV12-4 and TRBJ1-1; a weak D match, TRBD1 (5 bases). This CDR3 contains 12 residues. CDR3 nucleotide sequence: TGTGCCAGCAGTTACGGGGGGAGAGAAGCTTGCTTT. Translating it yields CASSYGGREACF.

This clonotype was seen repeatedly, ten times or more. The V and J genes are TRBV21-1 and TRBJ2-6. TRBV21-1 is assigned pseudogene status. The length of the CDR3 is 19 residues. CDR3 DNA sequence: TGTGCCAGCAGCAAAGGGAAGGATCTTGTCTTCTCTGGGGCCAACGTCCTGACTTTC. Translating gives CASSKGKDLVFSGANVLTF.

The CDR3 DNA is TGCAGCGGACGGACAGCCGGGGACACCATATATTTT. It translates to CSGRTAGDTIYF. This chain connects TRBV29-1 to TRBJ1-3, with D perhaps TRBD1 (6 bases). CDR1 is SQVTM, CDR2 ANQGSEA, per germline. This CDR3 contains 12 residues. Trimming cost V 7 bases and J 8 bases, with 15 bases left between them.

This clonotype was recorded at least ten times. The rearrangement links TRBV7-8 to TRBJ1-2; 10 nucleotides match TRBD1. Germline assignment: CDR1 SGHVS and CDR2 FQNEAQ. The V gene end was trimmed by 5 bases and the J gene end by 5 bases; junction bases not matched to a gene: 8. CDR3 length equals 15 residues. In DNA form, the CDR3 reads TGTGCCAGCAGCGGGGACAGGGGCCTCGGATATGGCTACACCTTC. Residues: CASSGDRGLGYGYTF. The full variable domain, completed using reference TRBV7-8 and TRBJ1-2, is GAGVSQSPRYKVAKRGQDVALRCDPISGHVSLFWYQQALGQGPEFLTYFQNEAQLDKSGLPSDRFFAERPEGSVSTLKIQRTQQEDSAVYLCASSGDRGLGYGYTFGSGTRLTVV.

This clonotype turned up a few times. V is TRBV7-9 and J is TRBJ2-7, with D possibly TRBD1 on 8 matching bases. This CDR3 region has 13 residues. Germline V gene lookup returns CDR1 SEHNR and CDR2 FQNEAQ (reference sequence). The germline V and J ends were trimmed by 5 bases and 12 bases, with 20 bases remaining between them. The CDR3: CASSPPDRGGAYF. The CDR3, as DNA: TGTGCCAGCAGCCCGCCAGACAGGGGAGGGGCGTACTTC.

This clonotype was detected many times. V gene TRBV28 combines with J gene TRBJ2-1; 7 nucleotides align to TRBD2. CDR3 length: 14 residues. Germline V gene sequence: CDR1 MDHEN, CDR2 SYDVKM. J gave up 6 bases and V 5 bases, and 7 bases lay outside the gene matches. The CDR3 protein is CASSPPSGINEQFF. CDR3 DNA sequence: TGTGCCAGCAGTCCCCCCAGCGGGATCAATGAGCAGTTCTTC.

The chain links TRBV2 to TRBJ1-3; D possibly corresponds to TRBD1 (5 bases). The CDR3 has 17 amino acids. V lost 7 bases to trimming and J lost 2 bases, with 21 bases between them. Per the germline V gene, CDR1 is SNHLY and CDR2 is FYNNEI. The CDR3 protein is CASKEETQGRAGNTIYF. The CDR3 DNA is TGTGCCAGCAAGGAAGAAACCCAGGGACGGGCTGGAAACACCATATATTTT.

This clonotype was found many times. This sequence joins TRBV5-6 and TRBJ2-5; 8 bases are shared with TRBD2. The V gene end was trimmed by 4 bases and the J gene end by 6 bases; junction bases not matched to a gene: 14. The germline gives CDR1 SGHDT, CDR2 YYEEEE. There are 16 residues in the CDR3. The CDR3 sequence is CASSPGGGRQAQTQYF. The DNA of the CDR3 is TGTGCCAGCAGCCCGGGGGGGGGCCGACAGGCGCAGACCCAGTACTTC.

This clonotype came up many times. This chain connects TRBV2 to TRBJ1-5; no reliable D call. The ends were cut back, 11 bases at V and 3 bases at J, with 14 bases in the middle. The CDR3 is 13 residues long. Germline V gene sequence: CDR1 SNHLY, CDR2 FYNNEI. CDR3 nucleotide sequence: TGTGCCGCGAGGAGTCAGCTCAATCAGCCCCAGCATTTT. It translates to CAARSQLNQPQHF.

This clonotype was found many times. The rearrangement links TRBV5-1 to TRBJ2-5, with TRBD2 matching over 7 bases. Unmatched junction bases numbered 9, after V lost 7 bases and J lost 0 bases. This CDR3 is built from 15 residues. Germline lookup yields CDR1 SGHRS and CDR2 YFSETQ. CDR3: CASQRDGGYQETQYF. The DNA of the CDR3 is TGCGCCAGCCAGAGGGACGGGGGGTACCAAGAGACCCAGTACTTC.

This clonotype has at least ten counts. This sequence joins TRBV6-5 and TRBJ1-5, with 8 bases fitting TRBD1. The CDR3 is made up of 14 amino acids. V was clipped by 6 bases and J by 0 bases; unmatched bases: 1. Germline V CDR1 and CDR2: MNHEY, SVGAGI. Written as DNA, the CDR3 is TGTGCCAGCAGCAGGGGGCTTAGCAATCAGCCCCAGCATTTT. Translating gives CASSRGLSNQPQHF.

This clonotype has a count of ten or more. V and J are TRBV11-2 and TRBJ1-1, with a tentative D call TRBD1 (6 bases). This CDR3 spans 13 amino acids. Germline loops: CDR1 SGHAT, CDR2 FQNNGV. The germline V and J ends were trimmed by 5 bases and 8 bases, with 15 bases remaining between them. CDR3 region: CASSRDTYEEAFF. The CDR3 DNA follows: TGTGCCAGCAGCCGGGACACATACGAGGAAGCTTTCTTT.

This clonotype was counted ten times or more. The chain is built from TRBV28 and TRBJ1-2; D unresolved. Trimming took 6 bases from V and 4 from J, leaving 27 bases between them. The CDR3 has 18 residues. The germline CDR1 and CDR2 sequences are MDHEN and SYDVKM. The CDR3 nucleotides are TGTGCCAGCAGATCACAGCTGGACTTACCCCTAGATATCTATGGCTACACCTTC. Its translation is CASRSQLDLPLDIYGYTF.

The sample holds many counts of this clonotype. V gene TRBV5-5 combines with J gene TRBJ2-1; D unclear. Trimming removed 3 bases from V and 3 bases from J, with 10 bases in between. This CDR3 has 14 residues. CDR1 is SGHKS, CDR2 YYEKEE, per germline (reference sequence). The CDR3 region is CASSSPGLYNEQFF. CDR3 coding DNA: TGTGCCAGCAGCTCACCCGGGCTCTACAATGAGCAGTTCTTC.